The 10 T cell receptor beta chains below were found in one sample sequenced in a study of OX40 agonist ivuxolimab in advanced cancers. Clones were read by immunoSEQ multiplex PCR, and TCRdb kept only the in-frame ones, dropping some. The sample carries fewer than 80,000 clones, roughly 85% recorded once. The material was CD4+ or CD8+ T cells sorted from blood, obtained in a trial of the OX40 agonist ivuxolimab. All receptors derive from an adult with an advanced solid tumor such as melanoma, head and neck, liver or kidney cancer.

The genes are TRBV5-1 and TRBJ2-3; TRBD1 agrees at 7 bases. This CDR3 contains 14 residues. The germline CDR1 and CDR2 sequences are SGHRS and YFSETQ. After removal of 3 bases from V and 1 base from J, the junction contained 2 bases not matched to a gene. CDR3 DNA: TGCGCCAGCAGCTACGGGACAGGCACAGATACGCAGTATTTT. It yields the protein CASSYGTGTDTQYF. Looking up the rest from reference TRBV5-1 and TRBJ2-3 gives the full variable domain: KAGVTQTPRYLIKTRGQQVTLSCSPISGHRSVSWYQQTPGQGLQFLFEYFSETQRNKGNFPGRFSGRQFSNSRSEMNVSTLELGDSALYLCASSYGTGTDTQYFGPGTRLTVL.

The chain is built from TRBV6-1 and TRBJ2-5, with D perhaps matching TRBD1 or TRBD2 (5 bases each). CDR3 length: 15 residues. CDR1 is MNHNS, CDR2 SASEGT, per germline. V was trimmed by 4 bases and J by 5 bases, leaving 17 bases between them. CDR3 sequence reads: CASSALGVGAETQYF. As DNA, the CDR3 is TGTGCCAGCAGTGCCCTCGGGGTAGGGGCGGAGACCCAGTACTTC.

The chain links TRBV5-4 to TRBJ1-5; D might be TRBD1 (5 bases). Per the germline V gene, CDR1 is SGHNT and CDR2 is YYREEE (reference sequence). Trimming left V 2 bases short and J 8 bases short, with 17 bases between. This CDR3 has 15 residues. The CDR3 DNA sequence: TGTGCCAGCAGCTTCGGGGGGGGGTCCGACGAGCCCCAGCATTTT. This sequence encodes CASSFGGGSDEPQHF.

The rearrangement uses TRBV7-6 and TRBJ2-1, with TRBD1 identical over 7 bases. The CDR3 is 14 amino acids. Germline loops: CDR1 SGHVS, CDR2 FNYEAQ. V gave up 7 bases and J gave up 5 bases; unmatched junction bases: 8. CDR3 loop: CASTPGGGNNEQFF. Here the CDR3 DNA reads TGTGCCAGCACCCCAGGGGGTGGGAACAATGAGCAGTTCTTC.

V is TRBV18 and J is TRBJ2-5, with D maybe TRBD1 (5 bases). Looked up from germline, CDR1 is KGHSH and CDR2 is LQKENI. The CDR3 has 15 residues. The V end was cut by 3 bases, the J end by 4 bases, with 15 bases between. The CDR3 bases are TGTGCCAGCTCACCTTATGGGGCGCTCGGAGAGACCCAGTACTTC. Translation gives CASSPYGALGETQYF.

Here the CDR3 reads CASSPLGGTRGYTF. DNA of the CDR3: TGTGCCAGCAGCCCTCTGGGGGGAACTAGGGGCTACACCTTC. V usage is TRBV27 and J usage is TRBJ1-2, with a possible D match to TRBD1 (5 bases). The V gene lost 6 bases and the J gene lost 8 bases, with 19 bases spanning the gap. Germline values: CDR1 MNHEY, CDR2 SMNVEV (reference sequence). The CDR3 is 14 residues long.

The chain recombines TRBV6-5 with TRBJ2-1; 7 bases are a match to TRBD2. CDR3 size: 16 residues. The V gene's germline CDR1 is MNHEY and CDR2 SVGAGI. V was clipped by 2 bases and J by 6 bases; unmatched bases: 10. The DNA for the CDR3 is TGTGCCAGCAGTTACCCGGCGGGAGAGAGGGGCAATGAGCAGTTCTTC. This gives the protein CASSYPAGERGNEQFF.

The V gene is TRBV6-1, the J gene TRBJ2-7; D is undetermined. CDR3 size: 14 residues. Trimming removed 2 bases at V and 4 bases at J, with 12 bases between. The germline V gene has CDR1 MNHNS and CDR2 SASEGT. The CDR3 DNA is TGTGCCAGCAGTGAATCCGGACCGCGGTACGAGCAGTACTTC. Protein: CASSESGPRYEQYF.

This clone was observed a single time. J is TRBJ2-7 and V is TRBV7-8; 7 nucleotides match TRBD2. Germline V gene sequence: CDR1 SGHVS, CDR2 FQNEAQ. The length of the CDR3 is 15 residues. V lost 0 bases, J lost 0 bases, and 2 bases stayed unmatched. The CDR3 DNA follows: TGTGCCAGCAGCTTAGCGGGAGGGCCCTCCTACGAGCAGTACTTC. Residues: CASSLAGGPSYEQYF.

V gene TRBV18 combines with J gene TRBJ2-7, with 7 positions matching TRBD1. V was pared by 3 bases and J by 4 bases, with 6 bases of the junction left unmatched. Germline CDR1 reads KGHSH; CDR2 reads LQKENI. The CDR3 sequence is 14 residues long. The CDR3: CASSPPTRGYEQYF. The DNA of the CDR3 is TGTGCCAGCTCACCGCCCACCAGGGGGTACGAGCAGTACTTC.